This passage covers 10 T cell receptor beta chains from one sample sequenced in a study of response to subunit inactivated influenza vaccine. MiXCR, run by TCRdb on the RT-PCR reads, gives a single entry per CDR3 protein. The sample yields some 300,000 distinct CDR3 sequences, 22% seen once. The material was PBMCs from blood, obtained approximately 22 months after vaccination. The receptors originated from a man in his fifties or sixties who received an inactivated influenza vaccine.

By share, this clonotype ranks as medium-sized. The chain couples TRBV7-2 to TRBJ2-3; 8 bases align to TRBD2. Germline-derived CDR1 and CDR2 are SGHTA and FQGNSA. The CDR3 is 15 residues long. V was clipped by 0 bases and J by 6 bases; unmatched bases: 5. This chain's CDR3 is CASSLAGAGADTQYF. The CDR3 region has the DNA TGTGCCAGCAGCTTAGCTGGAGCGGGAGCCGATACGCAGTATTTT.

The chain uses TRBV24-1 and TRBJ1-2; D possibly corresponds to TRBD1 (6 bases). Germline V gene lookup returns CDR1 KGHDR and CDR2 SFDVKD. The V end lost 5 bases, the J end lost 0 bases, and 12 bases lay between the germline ends. The CDR3 runs 15 residues. CDR3 coding DNA: TGTGCCACCAGTGGACAGGAATCCTCTAACTATGGCTACACCTTC. Translation: CATSGQESSNYGYTF.

This clonotype has more than one count but fewer than ten. Here the CDR3 reads CASRREPHEEKLFF. CDR3 DNA: TGCGCCAGCAGACGAGAGCCGCACGAGGAAAAACTGTTTTTT. V gene TRBV5-1 combines with J gene TRBJ1-4; D is ambiguous. This CDR3 region has 14 residues. The germline CDR1 and CDR2 sequences are SGHRS and YFSETQ. Trimming pared 5 bases from V and 8 bases from J, leaving 16 bases between.

This rearrangement joins TRBV12-3 or TRBV12-4 to TRBJ1-1; D unresolved. The length of the CDR3 is 10 residues. Trimming removed 8 bases from V and 11 bases from J, with 12 bases in between. In DNA form, the CDR3 reads TGTGCCAGCGGGAGACCGCTCGCTTTCTTT. This translates into CASGRPLAFF.

In its sample, this clonotype was seen a few times. This chain connects TRBV10-3 to TRBJ1-1; no reliable D call. The germline gives CDR1 ENHRY, CDR2 SYGVKD. V lost 4 bases to trimming and J lost 5 bases, with 11 bases between them. This CDR3 is 13 amino acids long. The CDR3 region is CAISGGFGTEAFF. For the CDR3, the DNA is TGTGCCATCAGTGGCGGATTTGGTACTGAAGCTTTCTTT.

The V call is TRBV10-3, the J call TRBJ2-3; 8 positions match TRBD2. V gave up 7 bases and J gave up 0 bases; unmatched junction bases: 3. The CDR3 covers 14 residues. The germline CDR1 and CDR2 sequences are ENHRY and SYGVKD. CDR3 DNA sequence: TGTGCCATCACGGCTAGCGGGAGCACAGATACGCAGTATTTT. Translated: CAITASGSTDTQYF.

CDR3 protein: CAIALSGGDEQFF. In DNA, the CDR3 is TGTGCCATCGCCCTATCAGGGGGGGATGAGCAGTTCTTC. The chain combines TRBV10-3 with TRBJ2-1, with D possibly called TRBD1 or TRBD2 (7 bases each). With 8 bases removed from V and 8 bases from J, the gap between germline ends came to 16 bases. Per germline, CDR1 ENHRY and CDR2 SYGVKD. The CDR3 sequence is 13 residues long.

This clonotype has a handful of counts. The chain joins TRBV27 to TRBJ1-2, with D unresolved. Trimming removed 6 bases from V and 4 bases from J, with 9 bases in between. Looked up from germline, CDR1 is MNHEY and CDR2 is SMNVEV (reference sequence). CDR3 length equals 12 residues. Here the CDR3 reads CASRSQLYGYTF. In DNA, the CDR3 is TGTGCCAGCAGGAGCCAGCTCTATGGCTACACCTTC.

V gene TRBV21-1 combines with J gene TRBJ2-2. TRBV21-1 is classified as a pseudogene. This CDR3 has 13 amino acids. CDR3 coding DNA: TGTGCCAGCAGCAAATTGACCACCGGGGAGCTGTTTTTT. Encoded protein: CASSKLTTGELFF.

This clonotype came up a few times. The rearrangement uses TRBV29-1 and TRBJ2-4, with 9 bases fitting TRBD1. Trimming removed 2 bases from V and 3 bases from J; junction bases left unmatched: 5. CDR1 and CDR2 (germline): SQVTM, ANQGSEA. There are 15 residues in the CDR3. The DNA for the CDR3 is TGCAGCGTTGAACCGGGACAGGGAATCAAAAACATTCAGTACTTC. This gives the protein CSVEPGQGIKNIQYF. The full variable domain, its missing parts supplied by reference TRBV29-1 and TRBJ2-4, is SAVISQKPSRDICQRGTSLTIQCQVDSQVTMMFWYRQQPGQSLTLIATANQGSEATYESGFVIDKFPISRPNLTFSTLTVSNMSPEDSSIYLCSVEPGQGIKNIQYFGAGTRLSVL.